A single sample gave rise to the 10 T cell receptor beta chains below, sequenced in a study of T cells after posttransplantation cyclophosphamide. Some clones are missing from TCRdb's copy, which holds only in-frame ones; the method was immunoSEQ multiplex PCR. The sample lists 42,000 or so clones; about 90% were seen once. Treatment was busulfan-fludarabine conditioning, a marrow graft, and cyclophosphamide on days +3 and +4. The sample consisted of PBMCs, taken less than 70 days after allogeneic stem cell transplant with posttransplant cyclophosphamide. The receptors here all came from a male patient aged 55-69 years who received an allogeneic stem cell transplant from a related donor and was CMV-positive. Some T cells may be supplied by the graft donor.

The chain carries TRBV7-2 and TRBJ2-4; D may be TRBD1 (6 bases). The CDR3 runs 15 residues. The germline V gene encodes CDR1 SGHTA and CDR2 FQGNSA. V was trimmed by 5 bases and J by 3 bases, leaving 14 bases between them. The CDR3 here is CASSLLRTVKNIQYF. For the CDR3, the DNA is TGTGCCAGCAGCCTCCTTCGGACAGTCAAAAACATTCAGTACTTC. Full variable domain (missing parts from reference TRBV7-2 and TRBJ2-4): GAGVSQSPSNKVTEKGKDVELRCDPISGHTALYWYRQSLGQGLEFLIYFQGNSAPDKSGLPSDRFSAERTGGSVSTLTIQRTQQEDSAVYLCASSLLRTVKNIQYFGAGTRLSVL.

The V and J genes are TRBV19 and TRBJ1-2; D not certain. The CDR3 has 18 amino acids. Germline assignment: CDR1 LNHDA and CDR2 SQIVND (reference sequence). V was pared by 5 bases and J by 3 bases, with 25 bases between. The chain's CDR3 is CASSPDPGSPNTHYGYTF. The CDR3 region has the DNA TGTGCCAGTAGTCCGGATCCGGGTTCCCCTAATACACACTATGGCTACACCTTC.

The CDR3 is CATSRVVATGGELDEQFF. The DNA of the CDR3 is TGTGCCACCAGCAGAGTCGTTGCTACGGGGGGGGAACTCGATGAGCAGTTCTTC. The rearrangement links TRBV15 to TRBJ2-1; 8 bases fit TRBD2. This CDR3 comprises 18 residues. Trimming cost V 1 base and J 8 bases; bases outside gene matches: 16. CDR1 is LNHNV, CDR2 YYDKDF, per germline (reference sequence).

The chain is built from TRBV5-4 and TRBJ1-2, with D perhaps TRBD1 (5 bases). Trimming removed 1 base from V and 0 bases from J, with 10 bases in between. This CDR3 spans 15 amino acids. Per germline, CDR1 SGHNT and CDR2 YYREEE (reference sequence). The CDR3 nucleotides are TGTGCCAGCAGCTTGCCGACAGACTCTAACTATGGCTACACCTTC. It encodes CASSLPTDSNYGYTF.

The chain joins TRBV5-1 to TRBJ1-1; possible D gene TRBD1, 5 bases. With 4 bases removed from V and 1 base from J, the gap between germline ends came to 11 bases. The CDR3 is 14 amino acids. CDR1 and CDR2 from the germline V gene are SGHRS and YFSETQ. The CDR3 sequence is CASSQGGGNTEAFF. The CDR3 DNA follows: TGCGCCAGCAGCCAGGGAGGAGGGAACACTGAAGCTTTCTTT.

The chain carries TRBV19 and TRBJ1-3, with D uncertain. Germline CDR1 is LNHDA and CDR2 is SQIVND (reference sequence). V dropped 8 bases and J dropped 3 bases, with 14 bases sitting between them. The CDR3 runs 14 residues. Here the CDR3 reads CASGRGGNGNTIYF. For the CDR3, the DNA is TGTGCCAGTGGCCGGGGAGGAAATGGAAACACCATATATTTT.

V and J are TRBV5-1 and TRBJ2-1; D perhaps matches TRBD2 (5 bases). V lost 2 bases and J lost 8, with 14 bases in between. This CDR3 is built from 14 residues. The germline V gene encodes CDR1 SGHRS and CDR2 YFSETQ. The CDR3 nucleotides read TGCGCCAGCAGCTTCAACGGGGTCCCCGATGAGCAGTTCTTC. This gives the protein CASSFNGVPDEQFF.

This clone has just a few counts. The genes are TRBV6-6 and TRBJ2-7; 7 bases agree with TRBD1. The germline V gene has CDR1 MNHNY and CDR2 SVGAGI (reference sequence). The ends lost 8 bases at V and 2 bases at J; junction bases unmatched: 6. The CDR3 is 13 residues long. The CDR3 sequence is CASETGLAYEQYF. CDR3 bases: TGTGCCAGCGAGACAGGGTTAGCCTACGAGCAGTACTTC.

This chain joins TRBV6-5 and TRBJ1-2; 10 nucleotides line up with TRBD1. Germline V gene data show CDR1 as MNHEY and CDR2 as SVGAGI. Trimming at V came to 5 bases and at J to 6 bases, leaving 6 bases not matched to a gene. This CDR3 contains 14 residues. As DNA, the CDR3 is TGTGCCAGCAGTCAAGACAGGGGGCCAGATGGCTACACCTTC. It codes for CASSQDRGPDGYTF.

V is TRBV7-2 and J is TRBJ2-3; the match to TRBD2 covers 9 bases. The germline V gene has CDR1 SGHTA and CDR2 FQGNSA. The ends lost 0 bases at V and 6 bases at J; junction bases unmatched: 10. The CDR3 has 17 residues. The CDR3 here is CASSLAWGRGGADTQYF. CDR3 coding DNA: TGTGCCAGCAGCTTAGCCTGGGGACGCGGGGGGGCGGATACGCAGTATTTT.